This T cell receptor beta chain was captured in a study of blood T cell repertoires in COVID-19. At the level of the study: Sources were T cells, B-cell-depleted T cells, or PBMCs; the material itself was cDNA or gDNA.

The CDR3 extends over 17 amino acids. V was shortened by 2 bases and J by 1 base, with 17 bases between the two germline ends. Germline V gene sequence: CDR1 PRHDT, CDR2 FYEKMQ (reference sequence). This clone was found once. Only in-frame clones appear in the TCRdb table, and some are missing; sequencing was by immunoSEQ multiplex PCR. The table has hundreds of thousands of clones, roughly 89% seen once; the top ten hold approximately 1.8%. Seattle cases were enrolled at active infection and followed longitudinally. Sequenced material: peripheral blood. V is TRBV13 and J is TRBJ1-1; D uncertain. The TCR originated in a woman younger than 45 with COVID-19, enrolled during active disease. CDR3 amino acids: CASSLLGRLSPNTEAFF. The DNA for the CDR3 is TGTGCCAGCAGCTTACTAGGCAGACTAAGCCCGAACACTGAAGCTTTCTTT.